This is a list of T cell receptor beta chains from one sample in a study of T cell responses to AZD1222 COVID-19 vaccine. Measured with immunoSEQ multiplex PCR; TCRdb has only the in-frame clones, and not every one. The table lists approximately 150,000 clones, roughly 87% of them singletons. This material consisted of peripheral blood, taken 28 days after the second AZD1222 dose. The receptors shown here come from an adult who received the AZD1222 COVID-19 vaccine. Both conserved end residues are part of each CDR3. The order of the fields is clone size, D gene, V gene, J gene, CDR3 protein, CDR3 DNA. The D gene is left open where the match is weak. Clone size is given for some rows only: seen once, a few or many times, or a class if the clone is expanded.

-	-	TRBV20-1	TRBJ1-6	CSASPLGRFNSPLHF	TGCAGTGCTAGTCCCTTAGGGCGGTTTAATTCACCCCTCCACTTT
-	-	TRBV5-6	TRBJ1-2	CASSLVGGNYGYTF	TGTGCCAGCAGCCTGGTGGGGGGCAACTATGGCTACACCTTC
-	-	TRBV27	TRBJ2-1	CASSLLDMSATNEQFF	TGTGCCAGCAGCCTGCTCGACATGTCGGCCACGAATGAGCAGTTCTTC
-	-	TRBV15	TRBJ1-2	CATSGESNYGYTF	TGTGCCACCAGCGGGGAATCAAACTATGGCTACACCTTC
-	TRBD2	TRBV5-1	TRBJ2-1	CASSLGLAGNYNEQFF	TGCGCCAGCAGCTTGGGACTAGCGGGAAACTACAATGAGCAGTTCTTC
once	-	TRBV4-2	TRBJ1-6	CASSQATGPNSPLHF	TGTGCCAGCAGCCAAGCGACAGGCCCTAATTCACCCCTCCACTTT
-	-	TRBV7-9	TRBJ1-3	CASSLSPRDTIYF	TGTGCCAGCAGCCTAAGTCCCCGGGACACCATATATTTT
-	-	TRBV2	TRBJ1-4	CASRGVGTNEKLFF	TGTGCCAGCAGGGGAGTGGGAACTAATGAAAAACTGTTTTTT
-	-	TRBV10-1	TRBJ1-1	CASSESRQMNTEAFF	TGCGCCAGCAGTGAGTCCCGACAAATGAACACTGAAGCTTTCTTT
-	TRBD1	TRBV24-1	TRBJ2-7	CATSDSPGKQGVGEQYF	TGTGCCACCAGTGATTCCCCCGGAAAACAGGGGGTGGGCGAGCAGTACTTC
-	TRBD1	TRBV10-3	TRBJ2-7	CAISETGTELTYEQYF	TGTGCCATCAGTGAGACTGGGACAGAGCTAACCTACGAGCAGTACTTC
-	-	TRBV7-3	TRBJ2-7	CASAGEGYEQYF	TGTGCCAGCGCAGGGGAAGGGTACGAGCAGTACTTC
-	-	TRBV11-3	TRBJ2-1	CASSWGAVNEQFF	TGTGCCAGCAGCTGGGGAGCGGTCAATGAGCAGTTCTTC
-	-	TRBV7-9	TRBJ2-1	CASSSGQEQFF	TGTGCCAGCAGCTCCGGACAGGAGCAGTTCTTC
few	-	TRBV6-6	TRBJ1-5	CASSSQLVQPQHF	TGTGCCAGCAGTTCCCAACTAGTTCAGCCCCAGCATTTT
-	TRBD1	TRBV6-1	TRBJ1-2	CASSEPGTEYGYTF	TGTGCCAGCAGTGAACCGGGGACAGAGTATGGCTACACCTTC
-	TRBD1	TRBV27	TRBJ1-2	CASSLGLDREASYTF	TGTGCCAGCAGTTTAGGTTTGGACAGGGAGGCTAGCTACACCTTC
once	TRBD1	TRBV9	TRBJ1-5	CASSYRGESNQPQHF	TGTGCCAGCAGCTACAGGGGGGAAAGCAATCAGCCCCAGCATTTT
-	-	TRBV9	TRBJ1-5	CASSVGAEGYQPQHF	TGTGCCAGCAGCGTAGGGGCGGAGGGATATCAGCCCCAGCATTTT
-	TRBD1	TRBV4-3	TRBJ2-1	CASSHGGNRGLVSYNEQFF	TGCGCCAGCAGCCACGGAGGCAACAGGGGGCTCGTATCCTACAATGAGCAGTTCTTC
-	-	TRBV6-2/TRBV6-3	TRBJ2-7	CASSYSRRPEDYEQYF	TGTGCCAGCAGTTACTCTCGACGGCCAGAGGACTACGAGCAGTACTTC
-	TRBD1	TRBV4-3	TRBJ1-6	CASSQGQGGSPLHF	TGCGCCAGCAGCCAGGGCCAGGGGGGTTCACCCCTCCACTTT
-	-	TRBV2	TRBJ1-2	CASRLGEGDWAYGYTF	TGTGCCAGCAGACTGGGTGAGGGAGACTGGGCCTATGGCTACACCTTC
-	-	TRBV27	TRBJ2-7	CASSLGPSGEQYF	TGTGCCAGCAGTTTAGGCCCCTCGGGCGAGCAGTACTTC
-	TRBD1	TRBV11-3	TRBJ1-1	CASSLDQGGSNMNTEAFF	TGTGCCAGCAGCTTAGATCAAGGGGGCTCAAATATGAACACTGAAGCTTTCTTT
-	-	TRBV4-2	TRBJ1-2	CASSQGPGVDGYTF	TGTGCCAGCAGCCAAGGGCCAGGGGTGGATGGCTACACCTTC
-	-	TRBV4-1	TRBJ2-5	CASSGQLEETQYF	TGCGCCAGCAGTGGTCAGCTCGAAGAGACCCAGTACTTC
-	-	TRBV28	TRBJ1-4	CASSLDGAGNEKLFF	TGTGCCAGCAGTTTAGATGGGGCGGGTAATGAAAAACTGTTTTTT
-	TRBD2	TRBV29-1	TRBJ2-7	CSVAVYSGRTNEQYF	TGCAGCGTTGCCGTCTATAGCGGGAGAACTAACGAGCAGTACTTC
-	-	TRBV3-1/TRBV3-2	TRBJ2-7	CASSQDSDEQYF	TGTGCCAGCAGCCAAGATTCTGACGAGCAGTACTTC
-	-	TRBV19	TRBJ2-2	CASSPGGELFF	TGTGCCAGTAGTCCCGGCGGGGAGCTGTTTTTT
once	-	TRBV5-1	TRBJ2-4	CASSLAGDNIQYF	TGCGCCAGCAGCTTGGCCGGGGACAACATTCAGTACTTC
-	-	TRBV20-1	TRBJ1-2	CSALEVGYTF	TGCAGTGCACTCGAGGTGGGCTACACCTTC
few	-	TRBV9	TRBJ1-3	CASSASHLGNTIYF	TGTGCCAGCAGCGCCTCGCATCTGGGAAACACCATATATTTT
-	-	TRBV5-5	TRBJ2-5	CASSLPLLGYQETQYF	TGTGCCAGCAGCTTGCCCCTACTGGGGTACCAAGAGACCCAGTACTTC